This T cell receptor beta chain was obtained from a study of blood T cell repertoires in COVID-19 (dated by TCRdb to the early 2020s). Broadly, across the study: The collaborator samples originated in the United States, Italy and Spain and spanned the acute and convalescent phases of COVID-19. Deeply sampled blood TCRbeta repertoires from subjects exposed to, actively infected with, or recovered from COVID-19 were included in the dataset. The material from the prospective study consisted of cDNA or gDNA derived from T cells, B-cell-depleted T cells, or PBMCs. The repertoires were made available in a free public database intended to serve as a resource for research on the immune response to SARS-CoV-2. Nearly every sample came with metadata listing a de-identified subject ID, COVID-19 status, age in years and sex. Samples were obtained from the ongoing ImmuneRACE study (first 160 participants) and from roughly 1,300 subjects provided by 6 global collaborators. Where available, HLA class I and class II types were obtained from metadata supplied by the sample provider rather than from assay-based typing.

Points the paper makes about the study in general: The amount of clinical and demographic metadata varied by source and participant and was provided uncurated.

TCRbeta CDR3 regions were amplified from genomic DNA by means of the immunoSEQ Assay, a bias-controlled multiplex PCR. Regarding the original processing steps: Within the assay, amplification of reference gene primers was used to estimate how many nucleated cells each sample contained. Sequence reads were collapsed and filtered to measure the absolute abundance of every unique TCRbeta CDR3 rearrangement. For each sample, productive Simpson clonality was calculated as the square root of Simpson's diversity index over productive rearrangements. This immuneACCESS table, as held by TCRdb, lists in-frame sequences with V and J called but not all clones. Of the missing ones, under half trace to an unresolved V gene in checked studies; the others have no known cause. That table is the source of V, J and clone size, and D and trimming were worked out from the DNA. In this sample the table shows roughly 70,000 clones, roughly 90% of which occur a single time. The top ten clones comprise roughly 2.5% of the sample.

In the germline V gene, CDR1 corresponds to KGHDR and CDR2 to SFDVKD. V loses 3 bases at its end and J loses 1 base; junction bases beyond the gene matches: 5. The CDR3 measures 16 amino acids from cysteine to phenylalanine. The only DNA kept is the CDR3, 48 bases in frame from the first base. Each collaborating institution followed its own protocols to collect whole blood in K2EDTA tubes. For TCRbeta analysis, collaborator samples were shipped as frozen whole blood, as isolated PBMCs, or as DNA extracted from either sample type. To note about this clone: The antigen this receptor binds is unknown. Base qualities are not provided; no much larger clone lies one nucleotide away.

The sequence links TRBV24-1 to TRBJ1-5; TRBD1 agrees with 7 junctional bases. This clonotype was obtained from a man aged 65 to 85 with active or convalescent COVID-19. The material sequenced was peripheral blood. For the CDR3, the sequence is CATSDPRQGSNQPQHF. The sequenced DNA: TGTGCCACCAGTGATCCCCGACAGGGCAGCAATCAGCCCCAGCATTTT.